The clone carrying this T cell receptor (beta chain) was detected only a few times. The CDR3 is 17 amino acids. CDR1 is SGHRS and CDR2 is YFSETQ in the germline V gene. J lost 5 bases, V lost 4 bases, and 14 bases had no gene match. The data originate from a study of T-cell reconstitution after alpha-beta-depleted transplantation in children. TCRbeta library construction was performed incorporating unique molecular identifiers. Each CDR3 protein is one row after TCRdb ran MiXCR on the PCR reads. The sample shows some 200,000 distinct CDR3 sequences, 8.4% of them seen only once. This sequence originates from a male patient aged 2 to 9 who had a stem cell transplant for acute myeloid leukemia, so the T cells may come from the graft donor. V gene TRBV5-1 combines with J gene TRBJ1-1; 10 bases fit TRBD1. Here the sequenced sample was PBMCs, mostly from graft donor cells, taken 360 days after TCRalphabeta/CD19-depleted stem cell transplant. The DNA of the CDR3 is TGCGCCAGCAGCAAGGGACAGGGGAGCCTTCAGGCGACTGAAGCTTTCTTT. This gives the protein CASSKGQGSLQATEAFF.